The 23 T cell receptor beta chains below all came from one sample that was sequenced in a study of T cells after posttransplantation cyclophosphamide. Cyclophosphamide on days +3 and +4 followed busulfan-fludarabine conditioning and a marrow graft. The protocol was immunoSEQ multiplex PCR, while the TCRdb copy is restricted to in-frame clones and leaves out a portion. This repertoire shows 12,000 or so clones, about nine tenths found once; its top ten account for around 4%. This sample comprised PBMCs, obtained after allogeneic stem cell transplant with posttransplant cyclophosphamide. The receptors stem from a female patient aged 30-39 years who received an allogeneic stem cell transplant from an unrelated donor, was CMV-positive, and had no GVHD. Some T cells may be the graft donor's.

A few counts support this clone. The chain uses TRBV6-1 and TRBJ1-1; D gene uncertain. Germline CDR1 MNHNS, CDR2 SASEGT. V lost 8 bases and J lost 8, with 12 bases in between. This CDR3 region has 11 residues. The CDR3 coding sequence is TGTGCCAGCTTGAAAACAGAGGAAGCTTTCTTT. Translation: CASLKTEEAFF.

The rearrangement uses TRBV6-1 and TRBJ2-7; D perhaps matches TRBD1 (6 bases). Germline CDR1 and CDR2: MNHNS and SASEGT. The CDR3 covers 12 residues. Trimming shortened V by 4 bases and J by 10 bases, and 14 bases separated the two germline ends. Here the CDR3 DNA reads TGTGCCAGCAGTGTTCAGGGGCCCCATCAGTACTTC. Protein sequence: CASSVQGPHQYF.

The V gene is TRBV18, the J gene TRBJ1-1, with 7 bases that match TRBD1. The junction had 6 bases not matched to a gene; V was cut back by 2 bases and J by 6 bases. Germline CDR1 KGHSH, CDR2 LQKENI. The CDR3 is 14 residues long. CDR3 in amino acids: CASSPYRQGAEAFF. CDR3 nucleotide sequence: TGTGCCAGCTCACCATACAGACAGGGCGCTGAAGCTTTCTTT.

The chain is built from TRBV9 and TRBJ2-3, with TRBD2 matching over 11 bases. J was trimmed by 11 bases and V by 0 bases; bases with no gene match: 8. Germline V gene data show CDR1 as SGDLS and CDR2 as YYNGEE. CDR3 length: 15 amino acids. In nucleotides, the CDR3 is TGTGCCAGCAGCGTAGCTAGCGGGGGGACCCCTAAGCAGTATTTT. The encoded protein is CASSVASGGTPKQYF.

This clone has a single count. The V and J genes are TRBV18 and TRBJ1-6; a weak D match, TRBD1 (6 bases). V was clipped by 4 bases and J by 5 bases, with 9 bases between them. Germline CDR1 reads KGHSH; CDR2 reads LQKENI. This CDR3 is 14 amino acids long. CDR3 protein: CASSQRTDNSPLHF. The CDR3 nucleotides are TGTGCCAGCTCACAACGGACAGATAATTCACCCCTCCACTTT.

The V call is TRBV18, the J call TRBJ1-3; a possible D gene is TRBD1 (6 bases). CDR3 length equals 15 residues. Trimming removed 2 bases from V and 3 bases from J, with 11 bases in between. Germline CDR1 reads KGHSH; CDR2 reads LQKENI. The CDR3 loop is CASSPYRVGGNTIYF. The DNA of the CDR3 is TGTGCCAGCTCACCATACAGGGTTGGTGGAAACACCATATATTTT.

The CDR3 here is CARPRDRLGSPLHF. For the CDR3, the DNA is TGTGCCAGGCCTCGGGACAGGTTAGGATCACCCCTCCACTTT. The chain uses TRBV27 and TRBJ1-6, with 8 bases identical to TRBD1. The CDR3 totals 14 residues. Germline trimming cut 9 bases from V and 10 bases from J; bases unmatched to any gene: 11. CDR1 and CDR2 from the germline V gene are MNHEY and SMNVEV (reference sequence).

The chain couples TRBV28 to TRBJ2-7, with D possibly TRBD1 on 5 matching bases. The CDR3 spans 15 residues. V was trimmed by 5 bases and J by 5 bases, leaving 19 bases between them. Germline V gives CDR1 MDHEN, CDR2 SYDVKM. In DNA form, the CDR3 reads TGTGCCAGCAGTCTATCCCCTCCTAAAGGGGACGAGCAGTACTTC. Protein: CASSLSPPKGDEQYF.

The chain couples TRBV6-1 to TRBJ2-7; 10 bases are a match to TRBD1. Germline CDR1 and CDR2: MNHNS and SASEGT. This CDR3 is 13 amino acids long. V lost 6 bases to trimming and J lost 8 bases; unmatched junction nucleotides: 7. The CDR3: CASRGPGQGQQYF. CDR3 sequence (DNA): TGTGCCAGCAGGGGACCGGGACAGGGGCAGCAGTACTTC.

The V call is TRBV5-5, the J call TRBJ1-2, with D uncertain. CDR3 length: 14 residues. With 1 base removed from V and 6 bases from J, the gap between germline ends came to 13 bases. CDR1 and CDR2 from the germline V gene are SGHKS and YYEKEE (reference sequence). The chain's CDR3 is CASSLFYSVDGYTF. In DNA form, the CDR3 reads TGTGCCAGCAGCTTGTTTTACTCGGTGGATGGCTACACCTTC.

The chain has TRBV28 and TRBJ1-5; D may be TRBD1 (6 bases). Looked up from germline, CDR1 is MDHEN and CDR2 is SYDVKM. The CDR3 totals 12 residues. Trimming cost V 8 bases and J 9 bases, with 14 bases left between them. CDR3 residues: CASGGPNAPQHF. The CDR3 DNA reads as TGTGCCAGCGGGGGCCCAAACGCGCCCCAGCATTTT.

The V call is TRBV7-9, the J call TRBJ1-2; 8 nucleotides match TRBD1. The CDR3 totals 18 residues. Germline CDR1 reads SEHNR; CDR2 reads FQNEAQ (reference sequence). V dropped 1 base and J dropped 5; count of bases not matched to a gene: 15. Here the CDR3 DNA reads TGTGCCAGCAGCTTAGGGGGGACAGGACCGGCCCGTTCGTATGGCTACACCTTC. It encodes CASSLGGTGPARSYGYTF.

The genes are TRBV6-1 and TRBJ2-1, with D possibly TRBD1 on 5 matching bases. CDR1 and CDR2 from the germline V gene are MNHNS and SASEGT. V lost 4 bases, J lost 15 bases, and 19 bases lay in between. The CDR3 runs 13 residues. The CDR3 protein is CASSAAGHIRAFF. CDR3 sequence (DNA): TGTGCCAGCAGTGCGGCAGGACATATTCGGGCGTTCTTC.

The chain has TRBV5-8 and TRBJ2-3; weak D call: TRBD2 (6 bases). The CDR3 totals 14 residues. Germline assignment: CDR1 SGHTS and CDR2 YDEGEE. The V end lost 4 bases, the J end lost 5 bases, and 14 bases lay between the germline ends. CDR3 sequence reads: CASSPRGNGDTQYF. CDR3 nucleotides: TGTGCCAGCAGCCCCCGGGGGAATGGAGATACGCAGTATTTT. The whole variable domain, remainder taken from reference TRBV5-8 and TRBJ2-3, is EAGVTQSPTHLIKTRGQQATLRCSPISGHTSVYWYQQALGLGLQFLLWYDEGEERNRGNFPPRFSGRQFPNYSSELNVNALELEDSALYLCASSPRGNGDTQYFGPGTRLTVL.

The chain carries TRBV13 and TRBJ2-7; a weak D match, TRBD1 (7 bases). CDR1 and CDR2 from the germline V gene are PRHDT and FYEKMQ (reference sequence). The CDR3 is made up of 18 amino acids. V was cut by 0 bases and J by 2 bases, with 20 bases left in between. CDR3 amino acids: CASSLGFGGGTATYEQYF. DNA for the CDR3: TGTGCCAGCAGCTTAGGCTTTGGGGGCGGGACAGCAACCTACGAGCAGTACTTC.

This rearrangement joins TRBV6-5 to TRBJ2-3; D perhaps matches TRBD2 (6 bases). The germline CDR1 and CDR2 sequences are MNHEY and SVGAGI. The V end lost 3 bases, the J end lost 5 bases, and 18 bases lay between the germline ends. The CDR3 has 16 amino acids. The CDR3 DNA sequence: TGTGCCAGCAGTTATGGGCCGGCCGGGGGACGAGATACGCAGTATTTT. Translating gives CASSYGPAGGRDTQYF.

The chain combines TRBV18 with TRBJ2-7; 8 nucleotides line up with TRBD1. The CDR3 loop spans 15 amino acids. Germline loops: CDR1 KGHSH, CDR2 LQKENI. With V trimmed by 1 base and J by 5 bases, 7 bases remained unmatched. CDR3 in amino acids: CASSPQRQGRNEQYF. The CDR3 DNA reads as TGTGCCAGCTCACCACAAAGACAGGGGAGGAACGAGCAGTACTTC.

The rearrangement links TRBV5-5 to TRBJ2-5; a possible D gene is TRBD2 (5 bases). Trimming left V 1 base short and J 4 bases short, with 11 bases between. Germline V gives CDR1 SGHKS, CDR2 YYEKEE (reference sequence). The CDR3 loop spans 14 amino acids. Written as DNA, the CDR3 is TGTGCCAGCAGCTTGTTGAGGGTAGGAGAGACCCAGTACTTC. It encodes CASSLLRVGETQYF.

The genes are TRBV7-2 and TRBJ1-1, with no clear D. Germline lookup yields CDR1 SGHTA and CDR2 FQGNSA. V gave up 6 bases and J gave up 6 bases, with 23 bases separating them. The CDR3 loop spans 16 amino acids. CDR3 nucleotide sequence: TGTGCCAGCAGGCTTAGACGCTTAGCGGGGAGACCTGAAGCTTTCTTT. Translated, it gives CASRLRRLAGRPEAFF.

This chain connects TRBV7-9 to TRBJ2-7, with D possibly matching TRBD2 (6 bases). V lost 4 bases to trimming and J lost 5 bases, with 9 bases between them. The CDR3 contains 12 residues. Germline CDR1 SEHNR, CDR2 FQNEAQ (reference sequence). CDR3 protein: CASSWRDDEQYF. The CDR3, as DNA: TGTGCCAGCAGCTGGCGGGACGACGAGCAGTACTTC.

This clone was detected once. V is TRBV6-1 and J is TRBJ1-1; D gene uncertain. Between the trimmed V and J ends, which lost 10 bases and 5 bases, there was a span of 20 bases. Germline V lookup: CDR1 MNHNS, CDR2 SASEGT. This CDR3 has 14 amino acids. CDR3 nucleotides: TGTGCCATGCGAATTGGGGTTACGGGGACTGAAGCTTTCTTT. Its protein product is CAMRIGVTGTEAFF.

The V gene is TRBV29-1, the J gene TRBJ2-6; D gene unclear. Trimming removed 3 bases at V and 2 bases at J, with 2 bases between. This CDR3 region has 12 residues. CDR1 and CDR2 (germline): SQVTM, ANQGSEA. CDR3 nucleotides: TGCAGCGTTGACACTGGGGCCAACGTCCTGACTTTC. This codes for CSVDTGANVLTF.

The chain combines TRBV7-8 with TRBJ1-6; TRBD1 matches 10 bases. The V segment lost 5 bases and the J segment 5 bases; nucleotides outside the gene matches: 9. The CDR3 spans 17 residues. Germline V gene lookup returns CDR1 SGHVS and CDR2 FQNEAQ. CDR3 region: CASSAGQGWYDNSPLHF. The CDR3, as DNA: TGTGCCAGCAGCGCGGGACAGGGGTGGTATGATAATTCACCCCTCCACTTT. Full variable domain (rest looked up from reference TRBV7-8 and TRBJ1-6): GAGVSQSPRYKVAKRGQDVALRCDPISGHVSLFWYQQALGQGPEFLTYFQNEAQLDKSGLPSDRFFAERPEGSVSTLKIQRTQQEDSAVYLCASSAGQGWYDNSPLHFGNGTRLTVT.